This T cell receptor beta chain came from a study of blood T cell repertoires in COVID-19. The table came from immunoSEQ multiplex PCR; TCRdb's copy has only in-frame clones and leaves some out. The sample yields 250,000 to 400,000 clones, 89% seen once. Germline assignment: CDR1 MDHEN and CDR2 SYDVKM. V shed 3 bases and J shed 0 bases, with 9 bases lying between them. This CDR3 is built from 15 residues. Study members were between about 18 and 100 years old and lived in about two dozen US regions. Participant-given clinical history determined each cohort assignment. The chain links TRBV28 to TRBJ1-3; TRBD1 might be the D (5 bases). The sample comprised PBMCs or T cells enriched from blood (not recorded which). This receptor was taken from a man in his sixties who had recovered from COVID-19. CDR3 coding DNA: TGTGCCAGCAGTTTTGGGGGGTACTCTGGAAACACCATATATTTT. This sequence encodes CASSFGGYSGNTIYF.